This is a list of T cell receptor beta chains from one sample in a study of shared clonotypes between healthy human individuals. Profiled with immunoSEQ multiplex PCR; TCRdb holds only in-frame clones, not every one. The sample lists over a million clones; about 84% were seen once. Sample: memory CD4+ T cells from PBMCs. These receptors originate from a man aged 18 to 29 in good health. Some clones in this sample may be carry-over from other donors' samples. Each CDR3 is given with its conserved first and last residue. D genes are given only for firm matches. A row's size may be missing; if present it is once, few, many or a size class.

NA	TRBV2	TRBJ1-1	14	NA	CASSADGRNTEAFF	TGTGCCAGCAGTGCTGACGGGAGGAACACTGAAGCTTTCTTT
NA	TRBV25-1	TRBJ1-4	14	once	CASSDGSRNEKLFF	TGTGCCAGCTCCGACGGGTCCAGGAATGAAAAACTGTTTTTT
NA	TRBV6-1	TRBJ1-2	13	few	CASRDGLGYGYTF	TGTGCCAGCAGGGACGGACTTGGCTATGGCTACACCTTC
NA	TRBV27	TRBJ1-1	13	NA	CASSPPGRGEAFF	TGTGCCAGCAGTCCCCCGGGGCGGGGTGAAGCTTTCTTT
NA	TRBV28	TRBJ2-7	17	NA	CASSRTIGSADPLEQYF	TGTGCCAGCAGTCGGACAATAGGTTCGGCAGATCCTCTCGAGCAGTACTTC
TRBD2	TRBV11-2	TRBJ2-7	14	NA	CASSSLGLASEQYF	TGTGCCAGCAGCTCCCTGGGACTAGCGTCCGAGCAGTACTTC
TRBD2	TRBV10-3	TRBJ2-1	17	NA	CAISTRTSGRAYNEQFF	TGTGCCATCAGTACTAGGACTAGCGGGAGGGCCTACAATGAGCAGTTCTTC
NA	TRBV10-3	TRBJ1-3	12	NA	CGWGGSGNTIYF	TGTGGTTGGGGGGGCTCTGGAAACACCATATATTTT
NA	TRBV10-3	TRBJ2-1	14	many	CAISESGHGNEQFF	TGTGCCATCAGTGAGTCCGGCCACGGCAATGAGCAGTTCTTC
NA	TRBV5-1	TRBJ2-1	15	NA	CASGPIGASYNEQFF	TGCGCCAGCGGTCCCATCGGGGCCTCCTACAATGAGCAGTTCTTC
TRBD1	TRBV7-2	TRBJ2-7	15	NA	CASSSPDRGSYEQYF	TGTGCCAGCAGCTCGCCGGACAGGGGATCCTACGAGCAGTACTTC
TRBD1	TRBV5-1	TRBJ2-3	15	NA	CASSRDRESSDTQYF	TGCGCCAGCAGCAGGGACAGGGAGTCCTCAGATACGCAGTATTTT
NA	TRBV5-1	TRBJ2-3	14	NA	CASSWGLGTDTQYF	TGCGCCAGCAGTTGGGGTTTAGGCACAGATACGCAGTATTTT
NA	TRBV2	TRBJ2-3	14	NA	CASNPERGTDTQYF	TGTGCCAGCAACCCAGAAAGAGGCACAGATACGCAGTATTTT
TRBD1	TRBV5-1	TRBJ1-2	13	NA	CASTPGQADGYTF	TGCGCCAGCACCCCGGGACAGGCGGATGGCTACACCTTC
TRBD1	TRBV5-1	TRBJ2-7	15	NA	CASSSQQGASYEQYF	TGCGCCAGCAGCTCACAACAGGGGGCCTCCTACGAGCAGTACTTC
NA	TRBV7-3	TRBJ2-6	16	NA	CASSLTMTSGANVLTF	TGTGCCAGCAGCTTAACGATGACTTCTGGGGCCAACGTCCTGACTTTC
NA	TRBV11-2	TRBJ1-1	13	few	CASSLGGRTEAFF	TGTGCCAGCAGCTTAGGGGGCAGAACTGAAGCTTTCTTT
NA	TRBV28	TRBJ1-1	18	NA	CASSIPSGTSWGPTEAFF	TGTGCCAGCAGTATTCCTTCGGGCACTTCCTGGGGCCCCACTGAAGCTTTCTTT
NA	TRBV4-2	TRBJ2-7	15	NA	CASSRDDSSLLEQYF	TGTGCCAGCAGCCGGGACGACAGCTCACTCCTCGAGCAGTACTTC
TRBD2	TRBV13	TRBJ2-1	16	NA	CASSPQTGTSYNEQFF	TGTGCCAGCAGCCCCCAAACTGGGACTAGCTACAATGAGCAGTTCTTC
NA	TRBV29-1	TRBJ1-4	14	NA	CSVREDATNEKLFF	TGCAGCGTTCGGGAAGATGCAACTAATGAAAAACTGTTTTTT
NA	TRBV5-1	TRBJ1-2	14	NA	CASSAIDGNYGYTF	TGCGCCAGCAGCGCGATTGACGGGAACTATGGCTACACCTTC
NA	TRBV29-1	TRBJ2-7	14	NA	CSVARRLGLGEQYF	TGCAGCGTTGCGCGACGTCTAGGGCTCGGCGAGCAGTACTTC
TRBD2	TRBV11-3	TRBJ2-3	12	NA	CASSFGEGAQYF	TGTGCCAGCAGCTTCGGGGAGGGTGCGCAGTATTTT
TRBD1	TRBV5-1	TRBJ1-1	14	NA	CASATGQAETEAFF	TGCGCCAGCGCAACGGGACAGGCAGAGACTGAAGCTTTCTTT
NA	TRBV4-1	TRBJ2-1	17	NA	CASSLRGMEGRYNEQFF	TGCGCCAGCAGCCTCCGGGGTATGGAGGGGCGATACAATGAGCAGTTCTTC
NA	TRBV4-1	TRBJ2-3	17	many	CASSQDTSGARGDTQYF	TGCGCCAGCAGCCAAGACACCTCAGGGGCCCGCGGGGATACGCAGTATTTT
NA	TRBV9	TRBJ2-1	12	NA	CASSASFTEQFF	TGTGCCAGCAGCGCCTCATTTACTGAGCAGTTCTTC
NA	TRBV27	TRBJ1-5	17	NA	CASSFRPQGSGDQPQHF	TGTGCCAGCAGTTTCCGACCGCAGGGTTCTGGGGATCAGCCCCAGCATTTT
TRBD2	TRBV11-2	TRBJ2-5	17	NA	CASSSWTSGRAQETQYF	TGTGCCAGCAGCTCGTGGACTAGCGGGAGGGCCCAAGAGACCCAGTACTTC
TRBD2	TRBV7-9	TRBJ2-1	17	NA	CASSRGLAGAKGHEQFF	TGTGCCAGCAGCCGGGGACTAGCGGGAGCCAAGGGACATGAGCAGTTCTTC
NA	TRBV7-8	TRBJ2-1	15	NA	CASSLADGLAHEQFF	TGTGCCAGCAGCTTGGCGGACGGTCTAGCCCATGAGCAGTTCTTC
NA	TRBV28	TRBJ1-2	13	NA	CASSSRGYYGYTF	TGTGCCAGCAGTTCCAGGGGCTACTATGGCTACACCTTC
NA	TRBV28	TRBJ1-2	13	NA	CATSFGGDYGYTF	TGTGCCACCTCCTTCGGGGGTGACTATGGCTACACCTTC
NA	TRBV27	TRBJ1-3	14	NA	CASSPDRWGNTIYF	TGTGCCAGCAGTCCAGACAGGTGGGGAAACACCATATATTTT
NA	TRBV7-9	TRBJ2-1	12	once	CASSASILEQFF	TGTGCCAGCAGCGCCAGTATATTGGAGCAGTTCTTC
TRBD2	TRBV27	TRBJ2-2	16	NA	CASRASGRVGPGELFF	TGTGCCAGCAGGGCTAGCGGGAGGGTCGGTCCCGGGGAGCTGTTTTTT
TRBD2	TRBV11-2	TRBJ2-1	17	NA	CASRSWGSGRKYNEQFF	TGTGCCAGCAGGTCTTGGGGTAGCGGGAGGAAATACAATGAGCAGTTCTTC
NA	TRBV11-2	TRBJ1-3	15	NA	CASSLAEFSGNTIYF	TGTGCCAGCAGCTTAGCAGAATTCTCTGGAAACACCATATATTTT
TRBD2	TRBV5-8	TRBJ2-1	16	NA	CASSPRTSGNDNEQFF	TGTGCCAGCAGTCCCAGGACGAGCGGGAATGACAATGAGCAGTTCTTC
TRBD2	TRBV18	TRBJ2-2	14	NA	CASQLAANTGELFF	TGTGCCAGCCAACTAGCGGCGAACACCGGGGAGCTGTTTTTT
TRBD1	TRBV19	TRBJ2-7	15	NA	CASSTRYRGPYEQYF	TGTGCCAGTAGTACTCGGTACAGGGGGCCTTACGAGCAGTACTTC
NA	TRBV7-3	TRBJ2-3	12	NA	CASSLNRDTQYF	TGTGCCAGCAGCTTAAACAGAGATACGCAGTATTTT
NA	TRBV19	TRBJ1-4	15	once	CASSGGGRPNEKLFF	TGTGCCAGTAGTGGGGGGGGCCGGCCTAATGAAAAACTGTTTTTT
NA	TRBV18	TRBJ2-7	13	NA	CASSPRSSYEQYF	TGTGCCAGCTCACCGAGGTCGTCCTACGAGCAGTACTTC
NA	TRBV18	TRBJ2-5	12	many	CASSPQEETQYF	TGTGCCAGCTCACCACAAGAAGAGACCCAGTACTTC
TRBD1	TRBV28	TRBJ2-4	14	NA	CASQGEPAKNIQYF	TGTGCCAGCCAGGGGGAGCCAGCCAAAAACATTCAGTACTTC
NA	TRBV5-4	TRBJ1-2	14	NA	CASSLGQANYGYTF	TGTGCCAGCAGCTTGGGGCAGGCCAACTATGGCTACACCTTC
TRBD2	TRBV2	TRBJ2-3	15	NA	CASSQTSGRRGTQYF	TGTGCCAGCAGTCAGACTAGCGGGAGACGAGGTACGCAGTATTTT